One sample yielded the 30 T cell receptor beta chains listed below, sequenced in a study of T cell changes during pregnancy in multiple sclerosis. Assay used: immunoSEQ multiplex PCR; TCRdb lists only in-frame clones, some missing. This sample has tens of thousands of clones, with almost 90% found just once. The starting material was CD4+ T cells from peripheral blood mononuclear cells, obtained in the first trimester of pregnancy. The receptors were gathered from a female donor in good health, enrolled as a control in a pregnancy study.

CDR3 nucleotides: TGTGCCAGCAGCTTATCAGGGACCTACGAGCAGTACTTC. It yields the protein CASSLSGTYEQYF. The gene calls are TRBV7-3 and TRBJ2-7; possibly TRBD1 for D (5 bases). CDR3 size: 13 residues. The V end lost 2 bases, the J end lost 2 bases, and 7 bases lay between the germline ends. Germline V gives CDR1 SGHTA, CDR2 FQGTGA.

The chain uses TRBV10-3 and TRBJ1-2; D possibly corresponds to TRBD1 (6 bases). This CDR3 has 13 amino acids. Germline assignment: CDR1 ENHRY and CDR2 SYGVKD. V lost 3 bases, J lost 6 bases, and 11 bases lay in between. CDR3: CAISDRQGNGYTF. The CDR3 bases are TGTGCCATCAGTGACAGGCAGGGGAATGGCTACACCTTC.

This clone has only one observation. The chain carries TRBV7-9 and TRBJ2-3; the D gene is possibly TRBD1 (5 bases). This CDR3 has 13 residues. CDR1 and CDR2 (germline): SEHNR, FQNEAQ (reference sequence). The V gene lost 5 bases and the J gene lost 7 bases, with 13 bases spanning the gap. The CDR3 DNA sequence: TGTGCCAGCAGCCCCCGGAAGGGGAATACGCAGTATTTT. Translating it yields CASSPRKGNTQYF.

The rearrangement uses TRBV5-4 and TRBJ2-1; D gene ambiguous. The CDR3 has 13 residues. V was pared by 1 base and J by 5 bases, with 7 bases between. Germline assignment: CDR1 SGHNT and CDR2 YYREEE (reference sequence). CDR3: CASSLLENNEQFF. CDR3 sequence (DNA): TGTGCCAGCAGCTTGTTGGAGAACAATGAGCAGTTCTTC.

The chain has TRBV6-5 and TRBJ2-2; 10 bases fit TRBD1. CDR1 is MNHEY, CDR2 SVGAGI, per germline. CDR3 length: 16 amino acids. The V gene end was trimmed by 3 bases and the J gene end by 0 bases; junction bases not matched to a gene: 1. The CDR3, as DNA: TGTGCCAGCAGTTATGGGACAGGGGCGAACACCGGGGAGCTGTTTTTT. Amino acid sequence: CASSYGTGANTGELFF.

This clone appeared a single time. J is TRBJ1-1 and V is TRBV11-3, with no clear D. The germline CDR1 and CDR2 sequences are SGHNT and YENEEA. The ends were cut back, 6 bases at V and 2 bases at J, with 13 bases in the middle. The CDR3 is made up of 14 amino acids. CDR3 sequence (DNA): TGTGCCAGCAGTCAAACGGGGAGAAACACTGAAGCTTTCTTT. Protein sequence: CASSQTGRNTEAFF.

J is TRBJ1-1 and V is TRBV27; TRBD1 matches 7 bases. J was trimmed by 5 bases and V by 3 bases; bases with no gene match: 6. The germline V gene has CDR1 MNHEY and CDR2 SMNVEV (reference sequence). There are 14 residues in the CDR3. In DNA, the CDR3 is TGTGCCAGCAGTTTCCGACAGGGTAGGACTGAAGCTTTCTTT. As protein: CASSFRQGRTEAFF.

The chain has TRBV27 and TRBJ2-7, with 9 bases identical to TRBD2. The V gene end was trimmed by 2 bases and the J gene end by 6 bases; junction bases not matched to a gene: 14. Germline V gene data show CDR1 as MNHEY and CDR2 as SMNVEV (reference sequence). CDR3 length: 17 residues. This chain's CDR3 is CASSLGSLAGVFSEQYF. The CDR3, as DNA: TGTGCCAGCAGTTTAGGGAGTTTAGCGGGGGTCTTCAGCGAGCAGTACTTC.

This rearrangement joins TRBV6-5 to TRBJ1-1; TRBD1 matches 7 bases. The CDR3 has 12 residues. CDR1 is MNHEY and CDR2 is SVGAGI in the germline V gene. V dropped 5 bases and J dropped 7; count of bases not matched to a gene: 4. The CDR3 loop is CASSRAGGEAFF. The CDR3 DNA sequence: TGTGCCAGCAGTAGGGCAGGGGGTGAAGCTTTCTTT.

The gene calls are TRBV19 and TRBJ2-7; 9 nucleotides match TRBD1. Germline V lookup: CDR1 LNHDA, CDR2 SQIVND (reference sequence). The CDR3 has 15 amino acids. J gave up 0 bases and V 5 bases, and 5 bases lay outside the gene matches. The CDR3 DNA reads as TGTGCCAGTAGTCCAGGGGACAGGGCCTCCTACGAGCAGTACTTC. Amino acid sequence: CASSPGDRASYEQYF.

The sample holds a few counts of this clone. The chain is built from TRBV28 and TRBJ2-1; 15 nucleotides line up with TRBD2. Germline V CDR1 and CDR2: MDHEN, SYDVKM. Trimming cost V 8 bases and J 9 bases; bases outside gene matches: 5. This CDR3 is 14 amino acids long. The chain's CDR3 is CASLPGLAGGEQFF. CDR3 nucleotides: TGTGCCAGCCTTCCGGGACTAGCGGGGGGTGAGCAGTTCTTC.

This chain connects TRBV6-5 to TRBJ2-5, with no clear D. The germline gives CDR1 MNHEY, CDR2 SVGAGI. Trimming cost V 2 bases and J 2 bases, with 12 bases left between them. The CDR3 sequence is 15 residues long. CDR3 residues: CASSYGRLTQETQYF. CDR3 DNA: TGTGCCAGCAGTTACGGTAGATTGACTCAAGAGACCCAGTACTTC.

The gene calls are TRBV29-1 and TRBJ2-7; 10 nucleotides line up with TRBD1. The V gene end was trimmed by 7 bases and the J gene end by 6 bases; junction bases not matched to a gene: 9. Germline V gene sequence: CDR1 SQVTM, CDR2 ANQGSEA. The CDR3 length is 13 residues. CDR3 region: CSARRDRGGEQYF. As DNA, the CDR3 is TGCAGCGCGAGAAGGGACAGGGGCGGCGAGCAGTACTTC.

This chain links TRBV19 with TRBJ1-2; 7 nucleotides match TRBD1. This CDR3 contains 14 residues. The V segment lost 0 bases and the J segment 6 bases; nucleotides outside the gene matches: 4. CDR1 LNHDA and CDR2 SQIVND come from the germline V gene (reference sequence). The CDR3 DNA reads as TGTGCCAGTAGTATAGATGGGACAGCGCATGGCTACACCTTC. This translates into CASSIDGTAHGYTF.

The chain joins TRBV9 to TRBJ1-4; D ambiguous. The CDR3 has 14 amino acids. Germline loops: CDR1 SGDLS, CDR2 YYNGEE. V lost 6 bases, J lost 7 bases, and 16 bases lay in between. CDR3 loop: CASKSGEGSEKLFF. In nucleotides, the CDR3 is TGTGCCAGCAAATCCGGGGAAGGTAGTGAAAAACTGTTTTTT.

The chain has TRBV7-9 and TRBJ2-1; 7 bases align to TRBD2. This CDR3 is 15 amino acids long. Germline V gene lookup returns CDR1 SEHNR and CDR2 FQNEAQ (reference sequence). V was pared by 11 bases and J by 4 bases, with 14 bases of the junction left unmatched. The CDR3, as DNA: TGTGCCGGGGGATTGGGGAGGGTGCTATACAATGAGCAGTTCTTC. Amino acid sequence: CAGGLGRVLYNEQFF.

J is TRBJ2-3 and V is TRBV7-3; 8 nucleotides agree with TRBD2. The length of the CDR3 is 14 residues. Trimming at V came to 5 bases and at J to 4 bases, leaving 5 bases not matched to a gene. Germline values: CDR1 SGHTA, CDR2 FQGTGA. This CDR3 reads CASSPGTSADTQYF. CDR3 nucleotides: TGTGCCAGCAGCCCAGGGACTAGTGCAGATACGCAGTATTTT. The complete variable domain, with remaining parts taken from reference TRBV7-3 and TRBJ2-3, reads GAGVSQTPSNKVTEKGKYVELRCDPISGHTALYWYRQSLGQGPEFLIYFQGTGAADDSGLPNDRFFAVRPEGSVSTLKIQRTERGDSAVYLCASSPGTSADTQYFGPGTRLTVL.

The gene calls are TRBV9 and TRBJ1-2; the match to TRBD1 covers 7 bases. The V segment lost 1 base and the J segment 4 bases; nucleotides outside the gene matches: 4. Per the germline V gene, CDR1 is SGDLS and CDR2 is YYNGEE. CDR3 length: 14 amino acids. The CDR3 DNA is TGTGCCAGCAGCGTACGACAGGGCGGCTATGGCTACACCTTC. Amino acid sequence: CASSVRQGGYGYTF.

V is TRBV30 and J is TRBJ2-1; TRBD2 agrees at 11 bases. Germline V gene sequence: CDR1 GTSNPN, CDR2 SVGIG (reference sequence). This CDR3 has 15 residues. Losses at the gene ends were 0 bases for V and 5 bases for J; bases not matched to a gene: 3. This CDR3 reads CAWSVIAGGNNEQFF. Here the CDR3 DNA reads TGTGCCTGGAGTGTTATAGCGGGGGGGAACAATGAGCAGTTCTTC.

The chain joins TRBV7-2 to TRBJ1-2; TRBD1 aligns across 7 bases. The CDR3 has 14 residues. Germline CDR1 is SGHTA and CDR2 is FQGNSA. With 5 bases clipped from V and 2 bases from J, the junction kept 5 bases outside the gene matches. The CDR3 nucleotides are TGTGCCAGCAGCCCGACAGGGTTAAACTATGGCTACACCTTC. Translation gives CASSPTGLNYGYTF.

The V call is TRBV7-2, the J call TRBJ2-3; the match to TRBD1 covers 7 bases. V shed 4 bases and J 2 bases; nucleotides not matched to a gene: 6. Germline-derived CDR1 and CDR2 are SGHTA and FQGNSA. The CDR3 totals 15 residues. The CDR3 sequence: CASSSGQIITDTQYF. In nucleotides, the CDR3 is TGTGCCAGCAGCTCGGGACAGATAATCACAGATACGCAGTATTTT. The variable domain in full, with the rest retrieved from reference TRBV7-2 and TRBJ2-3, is GAGVSQSPSNKVTEKGKDVELRCDPISGHTALYWYRQSLGQGLEFLIYFQGNSAPDKSGLPSDRFSAERTGGSVSTLTIQRTQQEDSAVYLCASSSGQIITDTQYFGPGTRLTVL.

The CDR3, as DNA: TGTGCCAGCAGCCATTACAGTACAGATACGCAGTATTTT. As protein: CASSHYSTDTQYF. This chain connects TRBV5-4 to TRBJ2-3, with D uncertain. V dropped 4 bases and J dropped 3 bases, with 9 bases sitting between them. The CDR3 sequence is 13 residues long. Germline V gene lookup returns CDR1 SGHNT and CDR2 YYREEE (reference sequence).

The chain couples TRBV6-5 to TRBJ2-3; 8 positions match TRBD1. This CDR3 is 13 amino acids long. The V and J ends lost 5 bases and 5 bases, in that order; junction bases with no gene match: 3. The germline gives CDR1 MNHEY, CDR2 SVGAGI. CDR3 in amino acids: CASSKTGVDTQYF. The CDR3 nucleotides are TGTGCCAGCAGTAAGACAGGGGTAGATACGCAGTATTTT.

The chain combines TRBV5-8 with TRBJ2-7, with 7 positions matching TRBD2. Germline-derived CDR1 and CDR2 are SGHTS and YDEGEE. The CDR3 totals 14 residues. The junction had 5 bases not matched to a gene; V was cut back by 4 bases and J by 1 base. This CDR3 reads CASSLVGGSYEQYF. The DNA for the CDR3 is TGTGCCAGCAGCCTGGTCGGGGGGTCCTACGAGCAGTACTTC.

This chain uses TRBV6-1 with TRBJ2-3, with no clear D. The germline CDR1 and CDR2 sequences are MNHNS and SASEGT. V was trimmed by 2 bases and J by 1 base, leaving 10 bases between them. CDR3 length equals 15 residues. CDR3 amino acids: CASSESVARTDTQYF. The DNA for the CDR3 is TGTGCCAGCAGTGAATCCGTAGCCCGCACAGATACGCAGTATTTT.

The chain's CDR3 is CASSAKGGANTEAFF. CDR3 DNA: TGTGCCAGCAGCGCAAAAGGGGGGGCGAACACTGAAGCTTTCTTT. The rearrangement uses TRBV7-2 and TRBJ1-1; the D gene is possibly TRBD1 (6 bases). The CDR3 contains 15 residues. Germline CDR1 is SGHTA and CDR2 is FQGNSA. Trimming removed 5 bases from V and 1 base from J, with 14 bases in between.

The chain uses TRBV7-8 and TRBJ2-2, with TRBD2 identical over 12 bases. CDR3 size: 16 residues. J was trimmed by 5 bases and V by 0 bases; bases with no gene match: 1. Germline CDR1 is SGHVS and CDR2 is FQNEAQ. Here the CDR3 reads CASSLAGTSGTGELFF. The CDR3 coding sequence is TGTGCCAGCAGCTTAGCCGGGACTAGCGGGACCGGGGAGCTGTTTTTT.

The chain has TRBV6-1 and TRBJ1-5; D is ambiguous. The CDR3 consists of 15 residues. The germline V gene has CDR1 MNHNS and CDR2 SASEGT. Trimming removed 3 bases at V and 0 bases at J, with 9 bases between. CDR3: CASSDGPNSNQPQHF. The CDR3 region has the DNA TGTGCCAGCAGTGATGGGCCCAATAGCAATCAGCCCCAGCATTTT.

The CDR3 DNA reads as TGTGCCAGCACCACCACAGGGGGCGGCGGAGCTTTCTTT. Its protein is CASTTTGGGGAFF. The rearrangement links TRBV6-5 to TRBJ1-1; 9 positions agree with TRBD1. CDR1 is MNHEY, CDR2 SVGAGI, per germline. The CDR3 loop spans 13 amino acids. After removal of 7 bases from V and 10 bases from J, the junction contained 10 bases not matched to a gene.

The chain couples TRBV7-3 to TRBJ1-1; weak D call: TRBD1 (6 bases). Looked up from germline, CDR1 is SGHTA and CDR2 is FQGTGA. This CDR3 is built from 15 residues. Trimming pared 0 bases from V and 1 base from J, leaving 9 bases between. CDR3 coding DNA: TGTGCCAGCAGCTTAACCCCCAGGGGGAACACTGAAGCTTTCTTT. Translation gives CASSLTPRGNTEAFF. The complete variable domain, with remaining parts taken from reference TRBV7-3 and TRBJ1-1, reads GAGVSQTPSNKVTEKGKYVELRCDPISGHTALYWYRQSLGQGPEFLIYFQGTGAADDSGLPNDRFFAVRPEGSVSTLKIQRTERGDSAVYLCASSLTPRGNTEAFFGQGTRLTVV.